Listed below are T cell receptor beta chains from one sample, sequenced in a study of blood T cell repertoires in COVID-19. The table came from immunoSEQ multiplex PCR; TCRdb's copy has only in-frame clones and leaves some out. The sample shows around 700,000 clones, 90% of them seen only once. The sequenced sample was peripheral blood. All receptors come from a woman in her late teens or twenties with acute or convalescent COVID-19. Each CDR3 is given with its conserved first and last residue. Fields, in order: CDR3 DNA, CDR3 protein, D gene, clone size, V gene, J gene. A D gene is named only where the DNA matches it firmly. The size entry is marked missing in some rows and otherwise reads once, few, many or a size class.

DNA: TGTGCCAGCAGCCCCGCAGGGGCCGGGGCCAACGTCCTGACTTTC
CDR3: CASSPAGAGANVLTF
D: .
size: .
V: TRBV9
J: TRBJ2-6

DNA: TGTGCCAGCGGGGGGACAGGTATTAACTATGGCTACACCTTC
CDR3: CASGGTGINYGYTF
D: TRBD1
size: .
V: TRBV5-8
J: TRBJ1-2

DNA: TGTGCCAGCAGCCTTTCGGACAGCACTGAAGCTTTCTTT
CDR3: CASSLSDSTEAFF
D: .
size: .
V: TRBV5-6
J: TRBJ1-1

DNA: TGCGCCAGCAGCCCAGGACAGGGGGCCCAGCCCCAGCATTTT
CDR3: CASSPGQGAQPQHF
D: TRBD1
size: .
V: TRBV5-1
J: TRBJ1-5

DNA: TGTGCCAGCAGTGGCAGCTCCTACGAGCAGTACTTC
CDR3: CASSGSSYEQYF
D: .
size: .
V: TRBV27
J: TRBJ2-7

DNA: TGTGCTAGTGGCCAAGGACTAGCGGGGAGCTACAATGAGCAGTTCTTC
CDR3: CASGQGLAGSYNEQFF
D: TRBD2
size: .
V: TRBV12-5
J: TRBJ2-1

DNA: TGTGCCATCAGTGAAGGAGGGCGTACGCAGTATTTT
CDR3: CAISEGGRTQYF
D: .
size: .
V: TRBV10-3
J: TRBJ2-3

DNA: TGTGCCATCAGTCTCGGAGCGATTTATGGCTACACCTTC
CDR3: CAISLGAIYGYTF
D: .
size: few
V: TRBV10-3
J: TRBJ1-2

DNA: TGTGCCAGCAGTTCCCCACTAGCGGGGCTTAACAATGAGCAGTTCTTC
CDR3: CASSSPLAGLNNEQFF
D: TRBD2
size: .
V: TRBV2
J: TRBJ2-1

DNA: TGCGCCAGCGGTGGACAGGGGAACCAAGAGACCCAGTACTTC
CDR3: CASGGQGNQETQYF
D: TRBD1
size: .
V: TRBV5-1
J: TRBJ2-5

DNA: TGCGCCAGCACCGGACAGTTGAATGAAAAACTGTTTTTT
CDR3: CASTGQLNEKLFF
D: .
size: .
V: TRBV4-1
J: TRBJ1-4

DNA: TGTGCCTCAGGGACAGACACCAATCAGCCCCAGCATTTT
CDR3: CASGTDTNQPQHF
D: TRBD1
size: .
V: TRBV27
J: TRBJ1-5

DNA: TGTGCCAGCAGTTACCGGTGGGACAGGGGGATCGAGCAGTACTTC
CDR3: CASSYRWDRGIEQYF
D: TRBD1
size: .
V: TRBV6-5
J: TRBJ2-7

DNA: TGTGCCAGCAGCTTTCTAGGGGGCCTTGAGGGCGAGCAGTACTTC
CDR3: CASSFLGGLEGEQYF
D: TRBD1
size: .
V: TRBV5-6
J: TRBJ2-7

DNA: TGTGCCAGCAGTTTCGGGTCTACTTACTTGAACACTGAAGCTTTCTTT
CDR3: CASSFGSTYLNTEAFF
D: .
size: .
V: TRBV28
J: TRBJ1-1

DNA: TGTGCCAGCTTGGGACAGGAGAAATACGAGCAGTACTTC
CDR3: CASLGQEKYEQYF
D: TRBD1
size: few
V: TRBV2
J: TRBJ2-7

DNA: TGTGCCAGCAGCACCTACAGGGCTCGTATTTTAGGCTACACCTTC
CDR3: CASSTYRARILGYTF
D: .
size: .
V: TRBV13
J: TRBJ1-2

DNA: TGTGCCAGCAGCTTAGGCTTGGTGGGGGGAAGGAACACTGAAGCTTTCTTT
CDR3: CASSLGLVGGRNTEAFF
D: .
size: .
V: TRBV7-2
J: TRBJ1-1

DNA: TGTGCCAGCTCACTTGGAGCAAGCACAGATACGCAGTATTTT
CDR3: CASSLGASTDTQYF
D: .
size: once
V: TRBV18
J: TRBJ2-3

DNA: TGTGCCAGCAGTTCCCGACAGGGAAGGAATGAAAAACTGTTTTTT
CDR3: CASSSRQGRNEKLFF
D: TRBD1
size: .
V: TRBV6-5
J: TRBJ1-4

DNA: TGTGCCAGCAGTCTACACTCTTTGCAGGGTTTGAACACTGAAGCTTTCTTT
CDR3: CASSLHSLQGLNTEAFF
D: .
size: .
V: TRBV28
J: TRBJ1-1

DNA: TGTGCCAGCAGTCCCCGACGGAACAGGAGCTCCTATAATTCACCCCTCCACTTT
CDR3: CASSPRRNRSSYNSPLHF
D: .
size: .
V: TRBV27
J: TRBJ1-6

DNA: TGTGCCAGCAGCCTGAACAGGAGAAACTATGGCTACACCTTC
CDR3: CASSLNRRNYGYTF
D: .
size: .
V: TRBV5-6
J: TRBJ1-2

DNA: TGCAGCGTTGGGACTAGCGGGGGGGGAGCAGATACGCAGTATTTT
CDR3: CSVGTSGGGADTQYF
D: TRBD2
size: .
V: TRBV29-1
J: TRBJ2-3

DNA: TGCGCCAGCAGCCAAGAAAGGGTGTGGGGGGTTGTGGTCTTC
CDR3: CASSQERVWGVVVF
D: .
size: .
V: TRBV4-1
J: TRBJ2-1

DNA: TGTGCCAGCAGCTCAAGAACAGGGTCTAGCAATCAGCCCCAGCATTTT
CDR3: CASSSRTGSSNQPQHF
D: .
size: .
V: TRBV7-8
J: TRBJ1-5

DNA: TGTGCCAGCAGCCCTCGGACAGGGTCCTACGAGCAGTACTTC
CDR3: CASSPRTGSYEQYF
D: TRBD1
size: .
V: TRBV7-9
J: TRBJ2-7

DNA: TGTGCCAGCAGCCCCGGAGGTGAAGACCATGGCTACACCTTC
CDR3: CASSPGGEDHGYTF
D: .
size: .
V: TRBV7-3
J: TRBJ1-2

DNA: TGTGCCAGCAGCTTACTAGCGGGGGGGCCCGGGGAGCAGTACTTC
CDR3: CASSLLAGGPGEQYF
D: TRBD2
size: .
V: TRBV7-7
J: TRBJ2-7

DNA: TGTGCCACCAGTGATTTGGCGGCTGGCAGTGAGCAGTTCTTC
CDR3: CATSDLAAGSEQFF
D: .
size: .
V: TRBV24-1
J: TRBJ2-1

DNA: TGTGCCAGCAGCAGGGGGCAGCCCCAGCATTTT
CDR3: CASSRGQPQHF
D: TRBD1
size: .
V: TRBV6-2/TRBV6-3
J: TRBJ1-5

DNA: TGTGCCAGCAGTCCAGGGTCGCTTAACTATGGCTACACCTTC
CDR3: CASSPGSLNYGYTF
D: .
size: .
V: TRBV28
J: TRBJ1-2

DNA: TGTGCCAGCAGCTTAGGTGTACTGAAGAACACTGAAGCTTTCTTT
CDR3: CASSLGVLKNTEAFF
D: .
size: .
V: TRBV7-8
J: TRBJ1-1

DNA: TGTGCCAGCAGCCCCCCGAGGCGGGTCTACAATGAGCAGTTCTTC
CDR3: CASSPPRRVYNEQFF
D: .
size: once
V: TRBV9
J: TRBJ2-1

DNA: TGCAGCGTTGTAGGGGGAACCGGGGAGCTGTTTTTT
CDR3: CSVVGGTGELFF
D: .
size: .
V: TRBV29-1
J: TRBJ2-2

DNA: TGCGCCAGCAGCCCGTGGGGCAGGGATCAAGGTACCAATGAGCAGTTCTTC
CDR3: CASSPWGRDQGTNEQFF
D: .
size: .
V: TRBV5-1
J: TRBJ2-1

DNA: TGCGCCAGCAGCCAAGGAGGGACTACGGGCAACACCATATATTTT
CDR3: CASSQGGTTGNTIYF
D: .
size: .
V: TRBV4-3
J: TRBJ1-3

DNA: TGTGCCAGCAGATCGACCGGGACTCCTCACGAGCAGTACTTC
CDR3: CASRSTGTPHEQYF
D: .
size: .
V: TRBV6-5
J: TRBJ2-7

DNA: TGTGCCAGCAGCGCCAGACAGGGGGCGGATGGCTACACCTTC
CDR3: CASSARQGADGYTF
D: TRBD1
size: once
V: TRBV7-9
J: TRBJ1-2

DNA: TGTGCCAGCAGTGGACAGGGCACTGAAGCTTTCTTT
CDR3: CASSGQGTEAFF
D: TRBD1
size: .
V: TRBV12-3/TRBV12-4
J: TRBJ1-1

DNA: TGTGCCAGCAGCGTGGCGGGGGCTGGGTATGGCTACACCTTC
CDR3: CASSVAGAGYGYTF
D: .
size: .
V: TRBV9
J: TRBJ1-2

DNA: TGCAGCGTTGTAAATCGGGGTATGGACTTTGGCTACACCTTC
CDR3: CSVVNRGMDFGYTF
D: .
size: .
V: TRBV29-1
J: TRBJ1-2

DNA: TGTGCCAGCAGCCAAGGACAGGATAGCAATCAGCCCCAGCATTTT
CDR3: CASSQGQDSNQPQHF
D: .
size: few
V: TRBV4-2
J: TRBJ1-5

DNA: TGTGCCAGCAGTCCGGGTGGCAGTAGCACAGATACGCAGTATTTT
CDR3: CASSPGGSSTDTQYF
D: .
size: .
V: TRBV6-5
J: TRBJ2-3

DNA: TGTGCCAGCAGCCAAGTGGGGACACCCCGTGGAGTCTATGGCTACACCTTC
CDR3: CASSQVGTPRGVYGYTF
D: .
size: .
V: TRBV3-1/TRBV3-2
J: TRBJ1-2

DNA: TGTGCCACCAGCAGAGCGGGGGCCACAGATACGCAGTATTTT
CDR3: CATSRAGATDTQYF
D: TRBD2
size: .
V: TRBV24-1
J: TRBJ2-3

DNA: TGTGCTAGTGGTATCGGGGGGGGCTACGAGCAGTACTTC
CDR3: CASGIGGGYEQYF
D: TRBD2
size: .
V: TRBV12-5
J: TRBJ2-7

DNA: TGTGCCAGCATCGGAACGGACAGTGACTATGGCTACACCTTC
CDR3: CASIGTDSDYGYTF
D: .
size: .
V: TRBV5-6
J: TRBJ1-2

DNA: TGTGCCAGCAGTGAAGTTAGGACTAGTTTCAGCGAGCAGTACTTC
CDR3: CASSEVRTSFSEQYF
D: TRBD2
size: .
V: TRBV25-1
J: TRBJ2-7

DNA: TGTGCCAGCAGTGATAGTGACACCGGGGAGCTGTTTTTT
CDR3: CASSDSDTGELFF
D: .
size: .
V: TRBV6-1
J: TRBJ2-2